Below are 21 T cell receptor beta chains sequenced from a single sample in a study of cytotoxic CD8 clonotypes in ibrutinib-treated CLL. Clones were sequenced by immunoSEQ multiplex PCR, and TCRdb holds only the in-frame ones, with some missing. This sample has 250,000 to 350,000 clones, with 76% found just once. The specimen was PBMCs, collected at disease progression, from a patient treated with ibrutinib. The source of these receptors is a human donor with chronic lymphocytic leukemia.

The chain carries TRBV10-1 and TRBJ1-1, with D perhaps TRBD1 (5 bases). Germline lookup yields CDR1 WNHNN and CDR2 SYGVQD (reference sequence). The V gene lost 1 base and the J gene lost 1 base, with 10 bases spanning the gap. This CDR3 spans 15 amino acids. The CDR3 bases are TGCGCCAGCAGTGAGTTTGGGACCCCGAACACTGAAGCTTTCTTT. It is translated as CASSEFGTPNTEAFF.

Regarding this clone: This CDR3 is also generated by other DNA sequences in the sample. The gene calls are TRBV6-5 and TRBJ2-1; D not resolved. There are 11 residues in the CDR3. The germline V gene encodes CDR1 MNHEY and CDR2 SVGAGI. V lost 0 bases, J lost 9 bases, and 3 bases lay in between. Written as DNA, the CDR3 is TGTGCCAGCAGTTACTCCGGTGAGCAGTTCTTC. Translated, it gives CASSYSGEQFF.

V gene TRBV5-6 combines with J gene TRBJ2-7; the match to TRBD1 covers 7 bases. Germline V gene lookup returns CDR1 SGHDT and CDR2 YYEEEE. The V gene end was trimmed by 0 bases and the J gene end by 3 bases; junction bases not matched to a gene: 6. The CDR3 loop spans 15 amino acids. CDR3 sequence (DNA): TGTGCCAGCAGCTTGGTGGGACAGCTGATCTACGAGCAGTACTTC. Translated: CASSLVGQLIYEQYF.

The chain employs TRBV19 and TRBJ1-1, with D possibly being TRBD1 (5 bases). Germline assignment: CDR1 LNHDA and CDR2 SQIVND (reference sequence). The CDR3 extends over 14 amino acids. Trimming shortened V by 1 base and J by 3 bases, and 9 bases separated the two germline ends. The CDR3 is CASSIAQGYTEAFF. In DNA form, the CDR3 reads TGTGCCAGTAGTATAGCCCAGGGCTACACTGAAGCTTTCTTT.

The chain recombines TRBV5-1 with TRBJ2-2; possible D gene TRBD1, 6 bases. V dropped 4 bases and J dropped 4 bases, with 14 bases sitting between them. Germline V gene lookup returns CDR1 SGHRS and CDR2 YFSETQ. CDR3 size: 15 residues. DNA of the CDR3: TGCGCCAGCAGCATTTCAGGGGTGAGCACCGGGGAGCTGTTTTTT. Its translation is CASSISGVSTGELFF.

The rearrangement uses TRBV5-1 and TRBJ1-1, with 7 bases lining up with TRBD1. CDR1 and CDR2 (germline): SGHRS, YFSETQ. CDR3 size: 12 residues. Trimming took 4 bases from V and 6 from J; bases not matched to a gene: 3. DNA for the CDR3: TGCGCCAGCAGCCCGGGACAGCCTGAAGCTTTCTTT. Amino acid sequence: CASSPGQPEAFF.

Turning to this clone: Other DNA sequences from this sample encode an identical CDR3 as well. This chain joins TRBV10-3 and TRBJ2-1; D unclear. Trimming removed 3 bases from V and 10 bases from J, with 19 bases in between. The germline CDR1 and CDR2 sequences are ENHRY and SYGVKD. The CDR3 totals 15 residues. The CDR3, as DNA: TGTGCCATCAGTGACCGGACCAGCCTAAGATTGGAGCAGTTCTTC. Encoded protein: CAISDRTSLRLEQFF.

The rearrangement uses TRBV18 and TRBJ2-2; 7 bases are shared with TRBD1. This CDR3 has 16 amino acids. V lost 1 base, J lost 4 bases, and 6 bases stayed unmatched. CDR1 KGHSH and CDR2 LQKENI come from the germline V gene. The DNA of the CDR3 is TGTGCCAGCTCACCACTGGTCAGGGGGACCACCGGGGAGCTGTTTTTT. Its protein is CASSPLVRGTTGELFF.

The gene calls are TRBV18 and TRBJ2-5; D is unresolved. Per the germline V gene, CDR1 is KGHSH and CDR2 is LQKENI. The CDR3 consists of 11 residues. The ends were cut back, 5 bases at V and 3 bases at J, with 4 bases in the middle. The CDR3 sequence is CASSVEETQYF. The CDR3 DNA reads as TGTGCCAGCTCAGTGGAAGAGACCCAGTACTTC.

The table lists this clone with a count of one. CDR3 sequence: CASSLGAAGDGYTF. In DNA, the CDR3 is TGTGCCAGCAGCTTAGGGGCGGCGGGGGATGGCTACACCTTC. The genes are TRBV7-8 and TRBJ1-2; D may be TRBD1 (5 bases). This CDR3 region has 14 residues. Trimming removed 1 base at V and 6 bases at J, with 12 bases between. Germline CDR1 is SGHVS and CDR2 is FQNEAQ.

This clone was counted a few times. The chain couples TRBV7-3 to TRBJ2-1, with D perhaps matching TRBD1 (5 bases). In germline, CDR1 is SGHTA, CDR2 FQGTGA. The CDR3 contains 14 residues. V lost 4 bases and J 4 bases, leaving 11 bases between the germline ends. The CDR3 is CASSSATDYNEQFF. DNA of the CDR3: TGTGCCAGCAGCTCCGCGACAGATTACAATGAGCAGTTCTTC.

This clone was seen only a few times. The chain employs TRBV28 and TRBJ1-5; D remains unclear. CDR3 length equals 14 residues. Germline lookup yields CDR1 MDHEN and CDR2 SYDVKM. V was shortened by 5 bases and J by 0 bases, with 8 bases between the two germline ends. The CDR3 here is CASSETYSNQPQHF. For the CDR3, the DNA is TGTGCCAGCAGTGAAACTTATAGCAATCAGCCCCAGCATTTT.

This chain uses TRBV6-5 with TRBJ1-5; TRBD1 matches at 7 bases. With V trimmed by 6 bases and J by 5 bases, 10 bases remained unmatched. CDR1 is MNHEY and CDR2 is SVGAGI in the germline V gene. The CDR3 has 15 residues. The CDR3 reads CASRKGDSPDQPQHF. The CDR3, as DNA: TGTGCCAGCAGAAAGGGGGACAGCCCCGATCAGCCCCAGCATTTT.

This clone showed up just a few times. V is TRBV6-5 and J is TRBJ1-2; 12 bases fit TRBD1. There are 15 residues in the CDR3. Trimming removed 6 bases from V and 4 bases from J; junction bases left unmatched: 6. Per germline, CDR1 MNHEY and CDR2 SVGAGI. The CDR3 coding sequence is TGTGCCAGCAGGCCACCGGGACAGGGGGCCTATGGCTACACCTTC. It encodes CASRPPGQGAYGYTF.

The chain recombines TRBV5-1 with TRBJ2-1; the match to TRBD2 covers 7 bases. The CDR3 loop spans 14 amino acids. The junction had 7 bases not matched to a gene; V was cut back by 0 bases and J by 10 bases. Germline V gene data show CDR1 as SGHRS and CDR2 as YFSETQ. Here the CDR3 reads CASSLETSSGEQFF. CDR3 in DNA: TGCGCCAGCAGCTTGGAGACTAGCTCGGGGGAGCAGTTCTTC. The whole variable domain, filled in from reference TRBV5-1 and TRBJ2-1, reads KAGVTQTPRYLIKTRGQQVTLSCSPISGHRSVSWYQQTPGQGLQFLFEYFSETQRNKGNFPGRFSGRQFSNSRSEMNVSTLELGDSALYLCASSLETSSGEQFFGPGTRLTVL.

This chain connects TRBV19 to TRBJ1-1; the D gene is possibly TRBD1 (5 bases). The CDR3 is 15 residues long. The V gene's germline CDR1 is LNHDA and CDR2 SQIVND (reference sequence). Trimming shortened V by 5 bases and J by 5 bases, and 18 bases separated the two germline ends. Written as DNA, the CDR3 is TGTGCCAGTAGTCAAGCCCAGGGATTGGGGACTGAAGCTTTCTTT. The encoded protein is CASSQAQGLGTEAFF.

The chain links TRBV7-3 to TRBJ2-7, with TRBD1 identical over 8 bases. CDR1 and CDR2 (germline): SGHTA, FQGTGA. This CDR3 contains 17 residues. After removal of 0 bases from V and 6 bases from J, the junction contained 13 bases not matched to a gene. CDR3 sequence: CASSLTVPRGRSLEQYF. The CDR3 nucleotides read TGTGCCAGCAGCTTAACTGTCCCCAGGGGGCGATCCCTCGAGCAGTACTTC.

This chain links TRBV7-9 with TRBJ2-1; 9 bases map to TRBD2. Trimming cost V 2 bases and J 9 bases; bases outside gene matches: 11. The CDR3 loop spans 16 amino acids. CDR1 and CDR2 (germline): SEHNR, FQNEAQ (reference sequence). The CDR3 loop reads CASSLSRLAGYGEQFF. CDR3 DNA sequence: TGTGCCAGCAGCTTAAGTCGTCTAGCGGGGTACGGTGAGCAGTTCTTC.

The DNA for the CDR3 is TGTGCCAGCAGCTCCCCTAGTGGGGGAGTGAATCAGCCCCAGCATTTT. Translating gives CASSSPSGGVNQPQHF. The rearrangement links TRBV5-6 to TRBJ1-5; perhaps TRBD1 as D (5 bases). Trimming stripped 3 bases from V and 4 bases from J, with 17 bases between. The germline gives CDR1 SGHDT, CDR2 YYEEEE. CDR3 length: 16 amino acids.

This clone was detected only once. This chain joins TRBV9 and TRBJ2-7, with D tentatively TRBD1 (6 bases). The ends were cut back, 0 bases at V and 1 base at J, with 14 bases in the middle. The CDR3 sequence is 16 residues long. The germline gives CDR1 SGDLS, CDR2 YYNGEE. CDR3 sequence: CASSVATGPSSYEQYF. The CDR3, as DNA: TGTGCCAGCAGCGTAGCTACAGGGCCCTCTTCCTACGAGCAGTACTTC.

Here the CDR3 DNA reads TGTGCCAGCAGCCTACTAGGGACAGCAACTAATCTCTATAATTCACCCCTCCACTTT. As protein: CASSLLGTATNLYNSPLHF. V is TRBV7-6 and J is TRBJ1-6, with 7 bases that match TRBD1. CDR1 is SGHVS, CDR2 FNYEAQ, per germline. This CDR3 has 19 residues. The J segment lost 3 bases and the V segment lost 5 bases, leaving 16 bases of the junction unmatched.